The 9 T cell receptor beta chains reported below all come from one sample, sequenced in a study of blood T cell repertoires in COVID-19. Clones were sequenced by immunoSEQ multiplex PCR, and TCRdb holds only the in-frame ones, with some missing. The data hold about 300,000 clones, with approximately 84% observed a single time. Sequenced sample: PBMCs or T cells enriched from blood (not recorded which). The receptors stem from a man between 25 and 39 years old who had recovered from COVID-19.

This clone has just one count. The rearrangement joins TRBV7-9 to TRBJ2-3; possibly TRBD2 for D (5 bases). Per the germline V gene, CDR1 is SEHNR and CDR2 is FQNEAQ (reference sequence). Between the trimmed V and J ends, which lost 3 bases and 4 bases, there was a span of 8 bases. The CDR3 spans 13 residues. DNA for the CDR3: TGTGCCAGCAGCTTCGAGGGATCAGATACGCAGTATTTT. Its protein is CASSFEGSDTQYF.

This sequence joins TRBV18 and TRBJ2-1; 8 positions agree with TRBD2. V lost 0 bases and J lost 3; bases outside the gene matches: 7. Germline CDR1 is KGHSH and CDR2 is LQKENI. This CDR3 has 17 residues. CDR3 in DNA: TGTGCCAGCTCACCACCAGGAGCGGGAGCCTTCTACAATGAGCAGTTCTTC. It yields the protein CASSPPGAGAFYNEQFF.

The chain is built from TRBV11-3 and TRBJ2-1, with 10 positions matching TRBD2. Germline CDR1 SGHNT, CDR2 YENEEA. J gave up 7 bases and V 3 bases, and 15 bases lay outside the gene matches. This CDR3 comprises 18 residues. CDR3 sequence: CASSFRRWGLAGANEQFF. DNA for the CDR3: TGTGCCAGCAGCTTCCGAAGGTGGGGTCTAGCGGGAGCTAATGAGCAGTTCTTC.

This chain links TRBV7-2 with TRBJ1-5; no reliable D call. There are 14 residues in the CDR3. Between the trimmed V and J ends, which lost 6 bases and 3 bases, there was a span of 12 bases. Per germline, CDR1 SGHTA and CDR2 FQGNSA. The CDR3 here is CASRNDGVNQPQHF. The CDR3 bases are TGTGCCAGCAGGAATGACGGGGTCAATCAGCCCCAGCATTTT.

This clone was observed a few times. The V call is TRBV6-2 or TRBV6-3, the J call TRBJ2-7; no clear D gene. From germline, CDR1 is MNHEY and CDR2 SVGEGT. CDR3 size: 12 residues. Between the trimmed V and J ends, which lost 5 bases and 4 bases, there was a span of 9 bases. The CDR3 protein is CASSAASYEQYF. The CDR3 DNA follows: TGTGCCAGCAGTGCGGCCAGTTACGAGCAGTACTTC.

CDR3 DNA sequence: TGCAGTGCTAGTTCCGGGGGAACCTATAATTCACCCCTCCACTTT. Protein sequence: CSASSGGTYNSPLHF. The V gene is TRBV20-1, the J gene TRBJ1-6; tentative D call: TRBD1 (5 bases). The CDR3 contains 15 residues. The germline V gene encodes CDR1 DFQATT and CDR2 SNEGSKA (reference sequence). V was pared by 3 bases and J by 2 bases, with 11 bases between.

The CDR3 bases are TGCGCCAGCAGTGCCCGGACAGTTTACACCGGGGAGCTGTTTTTT. Amino acids: CASSARTVYTGELFF. This sequence joins TRBV10-2 and TRBJ2-2; perhaps TRBD1 as D (6 bases). This CDR3 contains 15 residues. V lost 4 bases to trimming and J lost 3 bases, with 12 bases between them. In germline, CDR1 is WSHSY, CDR2 SAAADI.

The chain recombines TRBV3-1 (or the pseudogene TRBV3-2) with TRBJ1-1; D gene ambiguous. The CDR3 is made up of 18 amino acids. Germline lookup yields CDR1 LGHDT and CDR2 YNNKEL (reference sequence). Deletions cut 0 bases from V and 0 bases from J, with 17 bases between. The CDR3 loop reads CASSQEPQGRGMNTEAFF. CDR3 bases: TGTGCCAGCAGCCAAGAGCCGCAAGGTCGAGGGATGAACACTGAAGCTTTCTTT.

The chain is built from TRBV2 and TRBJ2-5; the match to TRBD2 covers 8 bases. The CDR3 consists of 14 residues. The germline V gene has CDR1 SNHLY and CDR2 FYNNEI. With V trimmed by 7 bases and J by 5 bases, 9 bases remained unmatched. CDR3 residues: CASKSSGGGETQYF. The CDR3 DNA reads TGTGCCAGCAAATCAAGCGGGGGTGGTGAGACCCAGTACTTC.